One TCR beta chain is described in this entry. Its antigen is unknown. The source of the sample is a study of monozygotic twins with inflammatory bowel disease. Germline loops: CDR1 LGHNA, CDR2 YNFKEQ. CDR3 length: 16 amino acids. Whole blood without T cell sorting served as the source of isolated total RNA. Whole-study results and caveats: Healthy twins shared more clonotypes with others than IBD patients, most markedly active ones.

Per-sample cDNA came from eight separate reactions. TCRdb reanalyzed the 5' RACE reads and collapses them to one entry per CDR3 protein, without DNA. This specimen shows 150,000 to 200,000 distinct CDR3 sequences; the ten leading clones hold 2.4%. The receptor's source is a human donor with ulcerative colitis or Crohn's disease, or a healthy co-twin of an affected twin (not recorded which). Source material: blood. This chain uses TRBV4-2 with TRBJ2-1; the TCRdb D gene call, TRBD2, has no DNA to confirm it. CDR3 loop: CASSQVGASGEVEQFF.